These T cell receptor beta chains were read from a single sample in a study of blood T cell repertoires in COVID-19. Measured with immunoSEQ multiplex PCR; TCRdb has only the in-frame clones, and not every one. The table shows around 130,000 clones, with approximately 88% occurring only once. Material: peripheral blood. The origin of the receptors is a man in his 70s with active COVID-19. Both conserved end residues are part of each CDR3. D genes are given only for firm matches. Expanded clones are given a class, and other clones once, few, many or no size at all.

V	size	J	D	CDR3	DNA
TRBV6-5	NA	TRBJ2-7	NA	CASGSGDEQYF	TGTGCCAGCGGGAGTGGGGACGAGCAGTACTTC
TRBV7-2	NA	TRBJ2-3	NA	CASSLTRDTQYF	TGTGCCAGCAGCTTAACTAGAGATACGCAGTATTTT
TRBV2	once	TRBJ2-3	TRBD2	CASSEGLAERTDTQYF	TGTGCCAGCAGTGAAGGCCTAGCGGAGCGCACAGATACGCAGTATTTT
TRBV28	NA	TRBJ1-2	TRBD1	CAISGTAGLVGGYTF	TGTGCCATCTCCGGGACAGCAGGCTTAGTAGGTGGCTACACCTTC
TRBV6-2/TRBV6-3	NA	TRBJ2-1	TRBD1	CASSRTGGAGGEQFF	TGTGCCAGCAGTCGGACAGGGGGCGCGGGTGGTGAGCAGTTCTTC
TRBV3-1/TRBV3-2	many	TRBJ1-6	TRBD1	CASSQERTGYNSPLHF	TGTGCCAGCAGCCAAGAGCGGACAGGCTATAATTCACCCCTCCACTTT
TRBV27	NA	TRBJ2-3	TRBD2	CASSSNPSTSGRRRDTQYF	TGTGCCAGCAGTTCAAACCCCTCGACTAGCGGGAGACGTAGAGATACGCAGTATTTT
TRBV5-1	NA	TRBJ2-1	TRBD2	CASLGLAGAGNEQFF	TGCGCCAGCTTGGGACTAGCGGGAGCGGGCAATGAGCAGTTCTTC
TRBV28	once	TRBJ2-1	TRBD1	CASSLRQGGNEQFF	TGTGCCAGCAGTCTCCGACAGGGGGGCAATGAGCAGTTCTTC
TRBV27	NA	TRBJ1-2	TRBD1	CASSLRDRGRYGYTF	TGTGCCAGCAGTCTTCGGGACAGGGGTCGCTATGGCTACACCTTC
TRBV4-3	NA	TRBJ2-6	NA	CASSQDRRTSGANVLTF	TGCGCCAGCAGCCAAGATAGGAGGACCTCTGGGGCCAACGTCCTGACTTTC
TRBV5-4	NA	TRBJ1-2	NA	CASSPAQGPNYGYTF	TGTGCCAGCAGCCCGGCCCAGGGGCCGAACTATGGCTACACCTTC
TRBV7-9	NA	TRBJ1-1	TRBD1	CASSPRTGPNTEAFF	TGTGCCAGCAGCCCCCGGACAGGGCCGAACACTGAAGCTTTCTTT
TRBV28	few	TRBJ2-3	TRBD2	CASSFPPSGVTDTQYF	TGTGCCAGCAGTTTCCCCCCCAGCGGGGTTACAGATACGCAGTATTTT
TRBV11-2	NA	TRBJ1-2	NA	CASSLATQANYGYTF	TGTGCCAGCAGCTTAGCCACACAAGCTAACTATGGCTACACCTTC
TRBV3-1/TRBV3-2	NA	TRBJ2-4	TRBD1	CASSQEVTGVSKNIQYF	TGTGCCAGCAGCCAAGAGGTGACAGGGGTATCCAAAAACATTCAGTACTTC
TRBV29-1	NA	TRBJ2-7	NA	CSVEGDKHEQYF	TGCAGCGTTGAAGGCGACAAGCACGAGCAGTACTTC
TRBV7-8	NA	TRBJ2-3	TRBD2	CASSQSGRTQYF	TGTGCCAGCAGCCAAAGCGGGAGAACGCAGTATTTT
TRBV24-1	NA	TRBJ2-1	TRBD1	CATSDPPGQGVSEQFF	TGTGCCACCAGTGATCCTCCGGGACAGGGGGTAAGTGAGCAGTTCTTC
TRBV5-5	NA	TRBJ1-2	TRBD1	CASSLGATGRGYGYTF	TGTGCCAGCAGCTTGGGGGCGACAGGGCGGGGCTATGGCTACACCTTC
TRBV19	NA	TRBJ2-7	TRBD1	CASSVQGGEQYF	TGTGCCAGTAGTGTACAGGGGGGCGAGCAGTACTTC
TRBV6-5	NA	TRBJ2-7	TRBD1	CASARGHTHEQYF	TGTGCCAGCGCCAGGGGGCATACCCACGAGCAGTACTTC
TRBV5-1	NA	TRBJ1-1	TRBD1	CASSFGQGRKGTEAFF	TGCGCCAGCAGCTTTGGACAGGGGAGGAAAGGCACTGAAGCTTTCTTT
TRBV30	NA	TRBJ1-5	NA	CAWSVKQRVMGNQPQHF	TGTGCCTGGAGTGTGAAGCAGAGGGTAATGGGCAATCAGCCCCAGCATTTT
TRBV11-2	NA	TRBJ2-1	NA	CASSPDSSYNEQFF	TGTGCCAGCAGCCCGGACAGCTCCTACAATGAGCAGTTCTTC
TRBV5-1	NA	TRBJ1-1	NA	CASSLDSGGAEAFF	TGCGCCAGCAGCTTGGATTCGGGAGGGGCTGAAGCTTTCTTT
TRBV20-1	NA	TRBJ1-1	NA	CSTIMNTEAFF	TGCAGTACAATTATGAACACTGAAGCTTTCTTT
TRBV29-1	NA	TRBJ2-1	NA	CSVKLGSYNEQFF	TGCAGCGTGAAACTCGGTTCCTACAATGAGCAGTTCTTC
TRBV6-2/TRBV6-3	NA	TRBJ2-3	TRBD2	CASSSLLAGLSTDTQYF	TGTGCCAGCAGCTCCCTCCTAGCGGGGCTGAGCACAGATACGCAGTATTTT
TRBV5-4	NA	TRBJ2-2	NA	CASSSEGGGELFF	TGTGCCAGCAGCTCGGAGGGAGGCGGGGAGCTGTTTTTT
TRBV9	NA	TRBJ2-5	TRBD1	CASSARDRGFGETQYF	TGTGCCAGCAGCGCCCGGGACAGGGGCTTTGGCGAGACCCAGTACTTC
TRBV3-1/TRBV3-2	NA	TRBJ2-3	TRBD2	CASSRGGSTDTQYF	TGTGCCAGCAGCCGCGGGGGGAGCACAGATACGCAGTATTTT
TRBV5-4	NA	TRBJ1-1	NA	CASSTGPGGTEAFF	TGTGCCAGCAGCACCGGTCCCGGGGGCACTGAAGCTTTCTTT
TRBV4-3	NA	TRBJ2-7	TRBD2	CASSRGLAGGPEQYF	TGCGCCAGCAGCCGAGGACTAGCGGGAGGGCCGGAGCAGTACTTC
TRBV9	once	TRBJ2-4	NA	CASSVEWGPKNIQYF	TGTGCCAGCAGCGTAGAGTGGGGGCCCAAAAACATTCAGTACTTC
TRBV28	NA	TRBJ2-7	NA	CASSLPLRRGPPYEQYF	TGTGCCAGCAGTTTGCCCCTTCGCAGGGGTCCCCCCTACGAGCAGTACTTC
TRBV5-1	once	TRBJ1-1	TRBD1	CASSSGTGITEAFF	TGCGCCAGCAGCTCCGGGACAGGGATCACTGAAGCTTTCTTT
TRBV5-1	NA	TRBJ1-1	TRBD1	CASSSPGQQAFF	TGCGCCAGCAGCTCCCCGGGACAGCAAGCTTTCTTT
TRBV7-9	NA	TRBJ2-2	TRBD2	CASSPRGGGTGELFF	TGTGCCAGCAGCCCCCGCGGGGGTGGGACCGGGGAGCTGTTTTTT
TRBV5-1	once	TRBJ2-5	NA	CASSPQGGKGETQYF	TGCGCCAGCAGCCCCCAGGGGGGAAAGGGAGAGACCCAGTACTTC
TRBV2	NA	TRBJ2-5	TRBD1	CASSRQGMETQYF	TGTGCCAGCAGTAGACAGGGGATGGAGACCCAGTACTTC
TRBV7-9	NA	TRBJ1-4	NA	CASSLKGRREEKLFF	TGTGCCAGCAGCTTAAAGGGAAGACGGGAAGAAAAACTGTTTTTT
TRBV5-1	NA	TRBJ2-7	TRBD2	CASSFGAGANHEQYF	TGCGCCAGCAGCTTCGGCGCGGGAGCTAACCACGAGCAGTACTTC
TRBV3-1/TRBV3-2	NA	TRBJ2-1	TRBD2	CASSHPLAGGYNEQFF	TGTGCCAGCAGCCACCCTCTAGCGGGAGGTTACAATGAGCAGTTCTTC
TRBV29-1	NA	TRBJ1-2	NA	CSVEKGRDYGYTF	TGCAGCGTTGAAAAGGGGCGCGACTATGGCTACACCTTC
TRBV9	NA	TRBJ2-1	TRBD1	CASSVTTLQGAREQFF	TGTGCCAGCAGCGTAACGACCCTGCAGGGGGCTCGGGAGCAGTTCTTC